This T cell receptor (beta chain) is drawn from a study of blood T cell repertoires in COVID-19 (TCRdb year 2020). Context from the whole study: The collaborator samples originated in the United States, Italy and Spain and spanned the acute and convalescent phases of COVID-19. A freely available public database, intended as a resource for researchers studying the immune response to SARS-CoV-2, is where the repertoires were released. A de-identified subject ID, COVID-19 status, age in years and sex were almost always included in the sample metadata. Where HLA class I and class II types were available, the types were taken from metadata supplied by the sample provider, not from assay-based typing. Deeply sampled blood TCRbeta repertoires from subjects exposed to, actively infected with, or recovered from COVID-19 were included in the dataset. Samples came from the ongoing ImmuneRACE study (first 160 participants) plus 1,254 subjects from 6 global collaborators. The prospective study material was composed of cDNA or gDNA derived from T cells, B-cell-depleted T cells, or PBMCs. What the research found in general, with its limitations: The amount of clinical and demographic metadata varied by source and participant and was provided uncurated.

One collaborating source in Seattle enrolled patients while the patients were actively infected and followed the patients over time throughout the course of disease. Each collaborating institution followed its own protocols to collect whole blood in K2EDTA tubes. For TCRbeta analysis, collaborators shipped samples as frozen whole blood, isolated PBMCs, or DNA extracted from either of those sample types. This clone has only one observation. Its antigen is unknown. Base qualities are not provided; no much larger clone lies one nucleotide away. Trimming removed 6 bases from V and 7 bases from J, leaving 27 bases between the germline ends. The CDR3, from cysteine to phenylalanine, totals 16 residues. The entry retains the CDR3 DNA only, 48 bases that are in frame from base 1. CDR1 and CDR2, looked up from the germline V gene, are SQVTM and ANQGSEA. The immunoSEQ Assay, a bias-controlled multiplex PCR, was used to amplify TCRbeta CDR3 regions from genomic DNA. Under the source paper's analysis protocol: The number of nucleated cells in each sample was estimated from the amplification of reference gene primers within the assay. To quantify the absolute abundance of each unique TCRbeta CDR3 rearrangement, sequence reads were collapsed and filtered. For each sample, productive Simpson clonality was calculated as the square root of Simpson's diversity index across productive rearrangements. In its TCRdb copy, this immuneACCESS table keeps in-frame sequences only and misses some clones. Where compared with another copy, unresolved V genes explain less than half of these, and the others have no known cause. That table furnishes V, J and clone size, whereas the DNA furnished D and trimming. The sample includes about 360,000 clones, with approximately 86% observed a single time. The ten largest account for less than 9% of the sample.

The rearrangement joined TRBV29-1 to TRBJ1-1; the D gene cannot be resolved reliably. The TCR comes from a woman aged 55-70 years with COVID-19, enrolled during active disease. Material: peripheral blood. The sequence in DNA is TGCAGCGTCGACCGCCGGACGGGTGCCGGGGTATATGAAGCTTTCTTT. Translation gives CSVDRRTGAGVYEAFF.